Each of the 10 T cell receptor beta chains below was sequenced from the same sample in a study of T cell repertoires in cytomegalovirus infection. One entry per CDR3 protein, called by TCRdb with MiXCR from the reads. The sample carries some 920,000 distinct CDR3 sequences, approximately 31% recorded once. The antigens for these receptors are not known. This material consisted of cultured CD8+ T cells from PBMCs, taken from culture after CMV antigen stimulation. Source of these receptors: a human donor in good health (CMV status not recorded). Some clones in this sample may be carry-over from other donors' samples.

Concerning this clonotype itself: A much more abundant neighbour one base away suggests this may be a read error. The chain links TRBV5-6 to TRBJ2-1; no clear D gene. The V end lost 3 bases, the J end lost 8 bases, and 12 bases lay between the germline ends. Germline V CDR1 and CDR2: SGHDT, YYEEEE. This CDR3 has 13 amino acids. CDR3 nucleotides: TGTGCCAGCAGCTGGAGCAGAGGCTATGAGCAGTTCTTC. As protein: CASSWSRGYEQFF.

In its sample, this clonotype was seen a few times. The CDR3 sequence: CASSPPTAGLYNEQFF. As DNA, the CDR3 is TGTGCCAGCAGCCCCCCGACAGCGGGGTTATACAATGAGCAGTTCTTC. V is TRBV11-2 and J is TRBJ2-1; 7 bases are a match to TRBD2. The CDR3 is made up of 16 amino acids. Germline CDR1 is SGHAT and CDR2 is FQNNGV. Unmatched junction bases numbered 11, after V lost 5 bases and J lost 4 bases. The full variable domain, completed using reference TRBV11-2 and TRBJ2-1, is EAGVAQSPRYKIIEKRQSVAFWCNPISGHATLYWYQQILGQGPKLLIQFQNNGVVDDSQLPKDRFSAERLKGVDSTLKIQPAKLEDSAVYLCASSPPTAGLYNEQFFGPGTRLTVL.

This clonotype has more than one count but fewer than ten. The V call is TRBV18, the J call TRBJ1-6; tentatively, D is TRBD1 (5 bases). Between the trimmed V and J ends, which lost 5 bases and 4 bases, there was a span of 18 bases. Germline V CDR1 and CDR2: KGHSH, LQKENI. CDR3 length equals 17 residues. The CDR3 nucleotides are TGTGCCAGCTCATCAGCGGACACCCGTTTTTATAATTCACCCCTCCACTTT. Its protein product is CASSSADTRFYNSPLHF.

This clonotype was detected a few times. This chain's CDR3 is CASQTESSYNEQFF. As DNA, the CDR3 is TGTGCCAGCCAAACGGAGAGCTCCTACAATGAGCAGTTCTTC. The chain is built from TRBV7-4 and TRBJ2-1; the D is unclear. The CDR3 loop spans 14 amino acids. Trimming removed 8 bases at V and 0 bases at J, with 11 bases between. Germline V gene data show CDR1 as SGHVT and CDR2 as SQSDAQ.

CDR3 DNA: TGTGCCAGCAGCGCCGGGACCGTGGACTACAATGAGCAGTTCTTC. Protein: CASSAGTVDYNEQFF. This rearrangement joins TRBV4-2 to TRBJ2-1; tentatively, D is TRBD1 or TRBD2 (5 bases each). The V gene lost 5 bases and the J gene lost 3 bases, with 14 bases spanning the gap. The CDR3 covers 15 residues. Germline V gene sequence: CDR1 LGHNA, CDR2 YNFKEQ.

This sequence joins TRBV6-6 and TRBJ2-2; D perhaps matches TRBD1 (5 bases). Germline assignment: CDR1 MNHNY and CDR2 SVGAGI (reference sequence). V lost 2 bases, J lost 6 bases, and 10 bases lay in between. The CDR3 spans 14 residues. This CDR3 reads CASSYTGAPGELFF. DNA of the CDR3: TGTGCCAGCAGTTACACAGGTGCCCCCGGGGAGCTGTTTTTT.

V gene TRBV6-1 combines with J gene TRBJ2-2; D ambiguous. The V gene's germline CDR1 is MNHNS and CDR2 SASEGT. Trimming removed 5 bases from V and 4 bases from J, with 8 bases in between. CDR3 length: 13 residues. Here the CDR3 reads CASSSGTTGELFF. CDR3 nucleotides: TGTGCCAGCAGTTCGGGCACCACCGGGGAGCTGTTTTTT.

In its sample, this clonotype was seen many times. V usage is TRBV12-3 or TRBV12-4 and J usage is TRBJ2-1; D is undetermined. The V gene lost 1 base and the J gene lost 10 bases, with 8 bases spanning the gap. There are 12 residues in the CDR3. The CDR3: CASSLGLGEQFF. CDR3 nucleotide sequence: TGTGCCAGCAGTTTAGGCCTGGGGGAGCAGTTCTTC.

This clonotype was picked up many times. The chain is built from TRBV12-3 or TRBV12-4 and TRBJ1-3; D unresolved. Trimming shortened V by 1 base and J by 3 bases, and 1 base separated the two germline ends. The length of the CDR3 is 12 residues. The CDR3 loop reads CASSLGGNTIYF. For the CDR3, the DNA is TGTGCCAGCAGTTTAGGTGGAAACACCATATATTTT.

This clonotype was seen only a few times. This chain links TRBV18 with TRBJ1-5, with TRBD1 matching 7 bases. This CDR3 contains 17 residues. Germline-derived CDR1 and CDR2 are KGHSH and LQKENI. V shed 3 bases and J 2 bases; nucleotides not matched to a gene: 10. This chain's CDR3 is CASSPAGGGYGNQPQHF. CDR3 coding DNA: TGTGCCAGCTCACCGGCAGGGGGGGGATATGGCAATCAGCCCCAGCATTTT.